This record covers a single T cell receptor (beta chain). Germline values: CDR1 SQVTM, CDR2 ANQGSEA. This CDR3 region has 13 residues. This sample was taken from a study of blood T cell repertoires in COVID-19. The table came from immunoSEQ multiplex PCR; TCRdb's copy has only in-frame clones and leaves some out. This sample carries 250,000 to 300,000 clones, 88% of them seen once, and the ten largest clones take around 0.98%. Source material: peripheral blood. The chain is built from TRBV29-1 and TRBJ1-1; D possibly corresponds to TRBD1 (5 bases). This TCR came from a woman aged 35 to 49 who had recovered from COVID-19. This CDR3 is CGAGGFVGTEAFF. The CDR3, as DNA: TGCGGGGCCGGGGGGTTCGTAGGAACTGAAGCTTTCTTT.